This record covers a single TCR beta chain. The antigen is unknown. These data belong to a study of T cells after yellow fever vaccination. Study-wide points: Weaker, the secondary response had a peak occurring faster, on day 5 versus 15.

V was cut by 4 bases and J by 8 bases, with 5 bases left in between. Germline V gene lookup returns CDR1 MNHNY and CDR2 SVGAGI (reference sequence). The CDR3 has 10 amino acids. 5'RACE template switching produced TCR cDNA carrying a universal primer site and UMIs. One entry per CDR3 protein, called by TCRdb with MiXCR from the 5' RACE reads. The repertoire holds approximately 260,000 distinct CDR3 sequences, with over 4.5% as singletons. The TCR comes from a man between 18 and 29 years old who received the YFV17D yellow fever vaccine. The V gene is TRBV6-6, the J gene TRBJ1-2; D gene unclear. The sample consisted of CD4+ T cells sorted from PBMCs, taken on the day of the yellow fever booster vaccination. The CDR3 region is CASSLLGYTF. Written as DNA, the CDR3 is TGTGCCAGCAGTTTGCTGGGCTACACCTTC.